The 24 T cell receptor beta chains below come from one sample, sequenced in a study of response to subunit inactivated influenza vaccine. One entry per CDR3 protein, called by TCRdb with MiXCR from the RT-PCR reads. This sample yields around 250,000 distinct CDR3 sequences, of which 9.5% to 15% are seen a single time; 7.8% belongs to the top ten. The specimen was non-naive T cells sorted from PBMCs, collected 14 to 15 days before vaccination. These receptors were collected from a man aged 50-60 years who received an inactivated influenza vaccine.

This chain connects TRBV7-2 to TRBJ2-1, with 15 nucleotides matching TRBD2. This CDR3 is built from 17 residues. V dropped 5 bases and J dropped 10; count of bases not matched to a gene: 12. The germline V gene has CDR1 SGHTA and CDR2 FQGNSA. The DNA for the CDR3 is TGTGCCAGCAGCCCCCCCGGGACTAGCGGGGGGAAGTGGGAGCAGTTCTTC. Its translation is CASSPPGTSGGKWEQFF. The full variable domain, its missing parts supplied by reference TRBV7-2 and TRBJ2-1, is GAGVSQSPSNKVTEKGKDVELRCDPISGHTALYWYRQSLGQGLEFLIYFQGNSAPDKSGLPSDRFSAERTGGSVSTLTIQRTQQEDSAVYLCASSPPGTSGGKWEQFFGPGTRLTVL.

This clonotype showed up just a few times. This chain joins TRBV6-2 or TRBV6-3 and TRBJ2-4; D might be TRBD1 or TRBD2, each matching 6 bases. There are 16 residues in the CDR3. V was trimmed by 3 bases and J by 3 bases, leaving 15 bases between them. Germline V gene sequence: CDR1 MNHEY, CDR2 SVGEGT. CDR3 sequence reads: CASSYVRGEIKNIQYF. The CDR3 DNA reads TGTGCCAGCAGTTATGTAAGGGGGGAAATCAAAAACATTCAGTACTTC.

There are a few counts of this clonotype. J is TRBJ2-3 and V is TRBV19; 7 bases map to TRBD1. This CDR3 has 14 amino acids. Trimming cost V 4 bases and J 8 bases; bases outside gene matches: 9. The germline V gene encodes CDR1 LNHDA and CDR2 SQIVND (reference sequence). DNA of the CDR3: TGTGCCAGTAGTAGCCAGGGACAGTTGGTTACGCAGTATTTT. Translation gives CASSSQGQLVTQYF. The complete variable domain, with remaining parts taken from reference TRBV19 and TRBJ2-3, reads DGGITQSPKYLFRKEGQNVTLSCEQNLNHDAMYWYRQDPGQGLRLIYYSQIVNDFQKGDIAEGYSVSREKKESFPLTVTSAQKNPTAFYLCASSSQGQLVTQYFGPGTRLTVL.

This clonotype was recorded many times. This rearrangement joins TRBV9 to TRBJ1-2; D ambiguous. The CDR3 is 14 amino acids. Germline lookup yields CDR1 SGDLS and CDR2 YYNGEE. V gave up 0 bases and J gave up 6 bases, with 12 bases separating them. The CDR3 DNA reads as TGTGCCAGCAGCGTAGGGGTAGGGCGGAATGGCTACACCTTC. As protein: CASSVGVGRNGYTF.

The CDR3 coding sequence is TGTGCCAGCAGCCTTACACAGGGCCGGACCGGGGAGCTGTTTTTT. It encodes CASSLTQGRTGELFF. The rearrangement uses TRBV6-1 and TRBJ2-2, with a tentative D call TRBD1 (6 bases). Trimming stripped 6 bases from V and 5 bases from J, with 16 bases between. The CDR3 length is 15 residues. Germline CDR1 reads MNHNS; CDR2 reads SASEGT.

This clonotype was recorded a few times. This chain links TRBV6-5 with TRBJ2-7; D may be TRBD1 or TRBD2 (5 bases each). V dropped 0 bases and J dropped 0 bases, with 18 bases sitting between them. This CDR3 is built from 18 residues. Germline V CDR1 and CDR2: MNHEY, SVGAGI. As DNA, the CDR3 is TGTGCCAGCAGTTACTCTAGTCCCGGACACCTAGCCTCCTACGAGCAGTACTTC. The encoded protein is CASSYSSPGHLASYEQYF.

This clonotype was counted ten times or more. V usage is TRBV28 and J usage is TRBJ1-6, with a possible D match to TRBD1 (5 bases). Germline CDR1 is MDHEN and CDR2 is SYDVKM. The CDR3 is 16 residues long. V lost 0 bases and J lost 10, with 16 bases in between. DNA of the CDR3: TGTGCCAGCAGTTTATGGCCGACGGTGGGGGGATCACCCCTCCACTTT. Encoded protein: CASSLWPTVGGSPLHF.

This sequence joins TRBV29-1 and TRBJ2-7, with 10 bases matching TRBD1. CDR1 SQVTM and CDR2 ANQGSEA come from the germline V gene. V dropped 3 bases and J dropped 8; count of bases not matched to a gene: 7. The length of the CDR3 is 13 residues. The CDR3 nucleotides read TGCAGCGTTGACGGGACAGGGGCTAATCAGCAGTACTTC. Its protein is CSVDGTGANQQYF.

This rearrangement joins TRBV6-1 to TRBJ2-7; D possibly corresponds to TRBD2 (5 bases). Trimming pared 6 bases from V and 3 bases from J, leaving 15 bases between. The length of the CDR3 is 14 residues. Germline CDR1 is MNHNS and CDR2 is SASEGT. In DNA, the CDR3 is TGTGCCAGCAGCAACGGAGGTGGTTACTACGAGCAGTACTTC. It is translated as CASSNGGGYYEQYF.

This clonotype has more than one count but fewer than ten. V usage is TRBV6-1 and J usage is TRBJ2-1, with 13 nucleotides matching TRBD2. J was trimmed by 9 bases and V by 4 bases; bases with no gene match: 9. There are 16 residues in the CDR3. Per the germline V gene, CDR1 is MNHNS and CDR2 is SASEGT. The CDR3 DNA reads TGTGCCAGCAGTGCCTTTACTAGCGGGGGGGCCCTTGAGCAGTTCTTC. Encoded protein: CASSAFTSGGALEQFF.

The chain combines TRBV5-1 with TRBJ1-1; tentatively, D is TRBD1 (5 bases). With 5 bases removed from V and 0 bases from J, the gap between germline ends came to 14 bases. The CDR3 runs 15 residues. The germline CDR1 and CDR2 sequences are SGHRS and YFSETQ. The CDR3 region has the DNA TGCGCCAGCAGGGGGCAGTTAAAAATGAACACTGAAGCTTTCTTT. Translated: CASRGQLKMNTEAFF.

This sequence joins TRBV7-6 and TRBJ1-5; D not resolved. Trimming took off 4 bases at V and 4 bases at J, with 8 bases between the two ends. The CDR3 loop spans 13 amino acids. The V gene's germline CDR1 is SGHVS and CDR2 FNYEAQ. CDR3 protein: CASSSAANQPQHF. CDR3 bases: TGTGCCAGCAGCTCTGCAGCTAATCAGCCCCAGCATTTT.

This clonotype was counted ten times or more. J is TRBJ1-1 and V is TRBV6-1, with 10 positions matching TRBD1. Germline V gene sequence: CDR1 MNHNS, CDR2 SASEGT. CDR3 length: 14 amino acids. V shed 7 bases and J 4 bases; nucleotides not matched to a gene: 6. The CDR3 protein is CASTRTGGITEAFF. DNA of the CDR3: TGTGCCAGCACCAGGACAGGGGGGATCACTGAAGCTTTCTTT.

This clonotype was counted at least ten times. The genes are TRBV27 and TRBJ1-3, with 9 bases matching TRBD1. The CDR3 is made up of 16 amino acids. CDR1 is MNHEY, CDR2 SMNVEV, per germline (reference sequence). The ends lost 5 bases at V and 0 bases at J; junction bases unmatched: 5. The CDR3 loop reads CASSLQGASSGNTIYF. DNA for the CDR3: TGTGCCAGCAGTCTACAGGGGGCTAGCTCTGGAAACACCATATATTTT.

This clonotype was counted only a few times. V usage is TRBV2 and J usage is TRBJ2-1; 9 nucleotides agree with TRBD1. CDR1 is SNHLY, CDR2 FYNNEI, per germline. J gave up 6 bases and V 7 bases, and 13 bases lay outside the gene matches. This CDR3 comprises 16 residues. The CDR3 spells CASTQQGALEGNEQFF. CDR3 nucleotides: TGTGCCAGCACTCAACAGGGGGCTCTAGAGGGCAATGAGCAGTTCTTC.

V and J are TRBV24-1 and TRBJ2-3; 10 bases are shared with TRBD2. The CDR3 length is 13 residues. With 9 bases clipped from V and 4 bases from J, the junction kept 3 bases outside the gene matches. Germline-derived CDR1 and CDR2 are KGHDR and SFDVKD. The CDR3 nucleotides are TGTGCCACCTCTAGCGGGAGTCCAGATACGCAGTATTTT. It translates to CATSSGSPDTQYF.

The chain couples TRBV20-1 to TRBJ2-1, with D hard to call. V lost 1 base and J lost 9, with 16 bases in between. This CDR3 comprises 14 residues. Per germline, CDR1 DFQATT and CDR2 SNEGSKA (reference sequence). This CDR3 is CSARVLASFREQFF. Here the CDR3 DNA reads TGCAGTGCTAGAGTCTTGGCCTCCTTCCGTGAGCAGTTCTTC.

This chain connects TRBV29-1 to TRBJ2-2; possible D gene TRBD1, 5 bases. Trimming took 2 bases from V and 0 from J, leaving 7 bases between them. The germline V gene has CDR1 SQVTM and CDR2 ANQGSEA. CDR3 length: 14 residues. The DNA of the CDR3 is TGCAGCGTTGAAACAGGCACGAACACCGGGGAGCTGTTTTTT. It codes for CSVETGTNTGELFF.

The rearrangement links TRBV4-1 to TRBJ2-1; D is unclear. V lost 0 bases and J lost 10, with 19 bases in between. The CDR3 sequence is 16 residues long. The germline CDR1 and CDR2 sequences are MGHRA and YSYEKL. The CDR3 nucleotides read TGCGCCAGCAGCCAAGATTCAGATCTAGACCGTAGCGAGCAGTTCTTC. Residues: CASSQDSDLDRSEQFF.

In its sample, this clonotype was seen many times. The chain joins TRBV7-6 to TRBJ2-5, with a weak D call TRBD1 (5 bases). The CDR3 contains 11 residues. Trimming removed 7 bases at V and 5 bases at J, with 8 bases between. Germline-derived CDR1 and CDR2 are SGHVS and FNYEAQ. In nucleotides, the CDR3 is TGTGCCAGCAATTCAGGGGAGACCCAGTACTTC. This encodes CASNSGETQYF.

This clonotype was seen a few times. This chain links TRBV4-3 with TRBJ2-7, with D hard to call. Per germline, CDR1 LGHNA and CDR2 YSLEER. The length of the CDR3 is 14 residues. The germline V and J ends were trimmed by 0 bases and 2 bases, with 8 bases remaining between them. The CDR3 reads CASSQDLRAYEQYF. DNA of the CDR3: TGCGCCAGCAGCCAAGATCTTCGAGCCTACGAGCAGTACTTC.

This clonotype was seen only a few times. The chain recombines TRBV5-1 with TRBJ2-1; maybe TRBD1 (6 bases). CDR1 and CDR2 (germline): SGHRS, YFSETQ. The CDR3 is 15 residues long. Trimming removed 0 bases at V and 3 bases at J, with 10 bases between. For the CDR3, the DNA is TGCGCCAGCAGCTTGGAGGGGGACAACTACAATGAGCAGTTCTTC. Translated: CASSLEGDNYNEQFF.

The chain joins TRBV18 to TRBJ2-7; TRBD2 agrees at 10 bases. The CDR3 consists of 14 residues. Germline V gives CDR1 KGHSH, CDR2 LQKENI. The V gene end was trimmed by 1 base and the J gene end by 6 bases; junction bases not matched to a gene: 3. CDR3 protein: CASSPRLAGSEQYF. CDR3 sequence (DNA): TGTGCCAGCTCACCACGACTAGCGGGTAGCGAGCAGTACTTC.

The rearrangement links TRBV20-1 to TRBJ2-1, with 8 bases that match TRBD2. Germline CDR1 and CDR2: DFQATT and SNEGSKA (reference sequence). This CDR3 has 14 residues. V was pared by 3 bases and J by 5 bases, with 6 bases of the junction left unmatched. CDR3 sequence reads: CSASPSGRNNEQFF. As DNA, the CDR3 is TGCAGTGCTAGTCCCAGCGGGAGAAACAATGAGCAGTTCTTC.